This entry features one TCR beta chain sequence. What it binds is not known. Germline CDR1 is DFQATT and CDR2 is SNEGSKA (reference sequence). The CDR3 runs 11 residues. V was pared by 6 bases and J by 9 bases, with 12 bases between. This sample was included in a study of cytomegalovirus exposure and HLA in healthy donors. Study at large: The early release's HLA-typed donors yielded tens of millions of unique TCRs.

Primers: 60 Vbeta forward and 13 Jbeta reverse. Repertoires were generated with immunoSEQ multiplex PCR, while TCRdb's copy carries only in-frame clones and drops some. Here the sample spans around 130,000 clones, 75% to 85% being singletons. Study results and limitations: Confirmation in vitro established that a few CMV-associated chains were specific for CMV antigens. In a later analysis, compared with equally common non-associated chains, HLA-associated beta chains were more expanded.

Source material: PBMCs. The clonotype was recovered from a woman aged 35 to 49 in good health and CMV-seropositive. The J gene is TRBJ2-1, the V gene TRBV20-1, with unresolved D. In DNA, the CDR3 is TGCAGTGCCCCCCGGGTGGGTGAGCAGTTCTTC. It yields the protein CSAPRVGEQFF.